Listed here are 20 T cell receptor beta chains from one sample, sequenced in a study of blood T cell repertoires in COVID-19. This table comes from immunoSEQ multiplex PCR, and its TCRdb copy is limited to in-frame clones, with some not included. Of roughly 260,000 clones in the sample, 88% were seen once. Sequencing used peripheral blood. The receptors derive from a woman younger than 45 with COVID-19, enrolled during active disease.

This clone was seen a few times. The chain links TRBV5-8 to TRBJ1-2; 10 bases are shared with TRBD1. The CDR3 length is 14 residues. Germline-derived CDR1 and CDR2 are SGHTS and YDEGEE. The ends lost 0 bases at V and 7 bases at J; junction bases unmatched: 3. The CDR3 nucleotides read TGTGCCAGCAGCTTGGGACAGGGGGCTTTTGGCTACACCTTC. Amino acids: CASSLGQGAFGYTF.

The chain recombines TRBV19 with TRBJ1-2; 11 nucleotides line up with TRBD1. Losses at the gene ends were 5 bases for V and 8 bases for J; bases not matched to a gene: 13. The CDR3 contains 16 residues. Germline values: CDR1 LNHDA, CDR2 SQIVND (reference sequence). This CDR3 is CASSPPRTGGQGGYTF. The CDR3 DNA is TGTGCCAGTAGTCCCCCCCGGACAGGGGGCCAGGGGGGCTACACCTTC.

This sequence joins TRBV6-4 and TRBJ2-3; perhaps TRBD2 as D (5 bases). The CDR3 runs 15 residues. Trimming removed 2 bases at V and 4 bases at J, with 13 bases between. CDR1 is MRHNA, CDR2 SNTAGT, per germline. The CDR3 nucleotides are TGTGCCAGCAGTGACGTAGGCGGGCAATCAGATACGCAGTATTTT. It yields the protein CASSDVGGQSDTQYF.

The V and J genes are TRBV5-5 and TRBJ2-1; D gene unclear. CDR1 and CDR2 from the germline V gene are SGHKS and YYEKEE (reference sequence). The CDR3 sequence is 15 residues long. V gave up 0 bases and J gave up 0 bases, with 7 bases separating them. The CDR3 loop reads CASSLDSNSYNEQFF. CDR3 sequence (DNA): TGTGCCAGCAGCTTGGACAGCAACTCCTACAATGAGCAGTTCTTC. The complete variable domain, with remaining parts taken from reference TRBV5-5 and TRBJ2-1, reads DAGVTQSPTHLIKTRGQQVTLRCSPISGHKSVSWYQQVLGQGPQFIFQYYEKEERGRGNFPDRFSARQFPNYSSELNVNALLLGDSALYLCASSLDSNSYNEQFFGPGTRLTVL.

This clone turned up a few times. J is TRBJ2-7 and V is TRBV14; 9 bases are a match to TRBD2. The CDR3 totals 15 residues. The germline V gene encodes CDR1 SGHDN and CDR2 FVKESK. Trimming took 4 bases from V and 3 from J; bases not matched to a gene: 7. The CDR3: CASSRSRLADYEQYF. The CDR3 bases are TGTGCCAGCAGCCGATCGAGACTAGCGGACTACGAGCAGTACTTC.

The chain employs TRBV9 and TRBJ1-2; D gene unclear. The CDR3 loop spans 15 amino acids. Deletions cut 4 bases from V and 4 bases from J, with 17 bases between. Germline assignment: CDR1 SGDLS and CDR2 YYNGEE. CDR3 region: CASSPTRAVPYGYTF. CDR3 DNA sequence: TGTGCCAGCAGCCCTACGAGGGCAGTTCCCTATGGCTACACCTTC.

There are a few counts of this clone. The rearrangement links TRBV12-3 or TRBV12-4 to TRBJ2-2, with no clear D. CDR3 length: 12 amino acids. V shed 2 bases and J shed 6 bases, with 4 bases lying between them. The CDR3 nucleotides are TGTGCCAGCAGTTTACTTTCCGGGGAGCTGTTTTTT. Translation: CASSLLSGELFF.

The chain joins TRBV6-6 to TRBJ2-1, with 14 bases identical to TRBD2. In germline, CDR1 is MNHNY, CDR2 SVGAGI (reference sequence). V was clipped by 8 bases and J by 8 bases; unmatched bases: 5. The CDR3 extends over 14 amino acids. CDR3 protein: CASVGTSGSYEQFF. In DNA form, the CDR3 reads TGTGCCAGCGTGGGGACTAGCGGGAGCTATGAGCAGTTCTTC.

This chain uses TRBV27 with TRBJ2-5, with 7 bases lining up with TRBD2. CDR3 length: 13 amino acids. V was clipped by 2 bases and J by 4 bases; unmatched bases: 1. Germline CDR1 and CDR2: MNHEY and SMNVEV (reference sequence). The CDR3 region is CASSLPGGETQYF. CDR3 coding DNA: TGTGCCAGCAGTTTACCGGGAGGAGAGACCCAGTACTTC.

The rearrangement joins TRBV2 to TRBJ2-1, with 11 bases identical to TRBD2. J gave up 12 bases and V 2 bases, and 6 bases lay outside the gene matches. Germline-derived CDR1 and CDR2 are SNHLY and FYNNEI. The CDR3 contains 14 residues. CDR3 in amino acids: CASSELNSGRAQFF. CDR3 coding DNA: TGTGCCAGCAGTGAACTTAATAGCGGGAGGGCGCAGTTCTTC. Full variable domain (missing parts from reference TRBV2 and TRBJ2-1): EPEVTQTPSHQVTQMGQEVILRCVPISNHLYFYWYRQILGQKVEFLVSFYNNEISEKSEIFDDQFSVERPDGSNFTLKIRSTKLEDSAMYFCASSELNSGRAQFFGPGTRLTVL.

V usage is TRBV5-1 and J usage is TRBJ2-3; the match to TRBD2 covers 10 bases. Trimming at V came to 6 bases and at J to 2 bases, leaving 9 bases not matched to a gene. CDR1 is SGHRS, CDR2 YFSETQ, per germline. The CDR3 consists of 16 residues. CDR3 coding DNA: TGCGCCAGCAAAATTATAGCGGGAGGTAACACAGATACGCAGTATTTT. Translating gives CASKIIAGGNTDTQYF.

This clone was counted a single time. This rearrangement joins TRBV29-1 to TRBJ2-7, with 12 bases that match TRBD2. Germline lookup yields CDR1 SQVTM and CDR2 ANQGSEA. The CDR3 runs 15 residues. V was pared by 2 bases and J by 3 bases, with 5 bases of the junction left unmatched. CDR3 in DNA: TGCAGCGTTGAAAGGCTAGCGGGAGGGTACTACGAGCAGTACTTC. Protein: CSVERLAGGYYEQYF.

The CDR3 region is CASSVLAGDGRSTDTQYF. The CDR3 DNA reads TGCGCCAGCAGTGTATTAGCGGGAGATGGCCGGAGCACAGATACGCAGTATTTT. The rearrangement joins TRBV10-1 to TRBJ2-3; TRBD2 matches at 9 bases. The CDR3 length is 18 residues. CDR1 and CDR2 (germline): WNHNN, SYGVQD (reference sequence). V was pared by 4 bases and J by 0 bases, with 11 bases of the junction left unmatched.

The chain recombines TRBV5-1 with TRBJ2-7; 12 nucleotides align to TRBD2. Germline values: CDR1 SGHRS, CDR2 YFSETQ. The length of the CDR3 is 14 residues. The trim removed 0 bases at V and 6 bases at J, leaving 1 base unmatched. CDR3 sequence reads: CASSLAGLAGEQYF. The CDR3 bases are TGCGCCAGCAGCTTGGCGGGACTAGCGGGCGAGCAGTACTTC.

The chain couples TRBV5-5 to TRBJ1-1; D ambiguous. Germline lookup yields CDR1 SGHKS and CDR2 YYEKEE (reference sequence). Trimming pared 2 bases from V and 1 base from J, leaving 18 bases between. CDR3 length equals 17 residues. CDR3 in amino acids: CASSLSSGVPANTEAFF. The DNA of the CDR3 is TGTGCCAGCAGCTTAAGCAGTGGAGTACCCGCGAACACTGAAGCTTTCTTT.

The chain has TRBV2 and TRBJ1-1, with D perhaps TRBD1 (5 bases). Germline-derived CDR1 and CDR2 are SNHLY and FYNNEI. V was pared by 6 bases and J by 8 bases, with 13 bases between. The length of the CDR3 is 12 residues. The CDR3 nucleotides are TGTGCCAGCAGGGGTACAGGAGTGGAAGCTTTCTTT. This encodes CASRGTGVEAFF.

This rearrangement joins TRBV2 to TRBJ2-3; TRBD2 is a possible D gene (5 bases). Germline-derived CDR1 and CDR2 are SNHLY and FYNNEI. Trimming stripped 4 bases from V and 5 bases from J, with 13 bases between. This CDR3 has 14 residues. The chain's CDR3 is CASSGRAGEDTQYF. DNA for the CDR3: TGTGCCAGCAGTGGGCGGGCTGGGGAAGATACGCAGTATTTT.

The V call is TRBV2, the J call TRBJ2-5; TRBD2 matches 10 bases. The CDR3 consists of 15 residues. J was trimmed by 7 bases and V by 5 bases; bases with no gene match: 10. Looked up from germline, CDR1 is SNHLY and CDR2 is FYNNEI. The CDR3 region is CASSRLAGEGGTQYF. In nucleotides, the CDR3 is TGTGCCAGCAGTCGTCTAGCGGGAGAGGGTGGGACCCAGTACTTC.

The genes are TRBV5-1 and TRBJ2-7; 9 positions match TRBD1. The CDR3 length is 15 residues. Germline V gene sequence: CDR1 SGHRS, CDR2 YFSETQ. V was clipped by 0 bases and J by 5 bases; unmatched bases: 6. This CDR3 is CASSLGGTGNHEQYF. CDR3 sequence (DNA): TGCGCCAGCAGCTTGGGCGGGACAGGGAACCACGAGCAGTACTTC.

This clone was observed a few times. DNA for the CDR3: TGTGCCAGTACCCAGGGTACCATGAACACTGAAGCTTTCTTT. Translating gives CASTQGTMNTEAFF. V and J are TRBV19 and TRBJ1-1, with D possibly TRBD1 on 5 matching bases. Germline V gives CDR1 LNHDA, CDR2 SQIVND (reference sequence). The V and J ends lost 7 bases and 0 bases respectively, with 12 bases between them. The CDR3 has 14 amino acids.